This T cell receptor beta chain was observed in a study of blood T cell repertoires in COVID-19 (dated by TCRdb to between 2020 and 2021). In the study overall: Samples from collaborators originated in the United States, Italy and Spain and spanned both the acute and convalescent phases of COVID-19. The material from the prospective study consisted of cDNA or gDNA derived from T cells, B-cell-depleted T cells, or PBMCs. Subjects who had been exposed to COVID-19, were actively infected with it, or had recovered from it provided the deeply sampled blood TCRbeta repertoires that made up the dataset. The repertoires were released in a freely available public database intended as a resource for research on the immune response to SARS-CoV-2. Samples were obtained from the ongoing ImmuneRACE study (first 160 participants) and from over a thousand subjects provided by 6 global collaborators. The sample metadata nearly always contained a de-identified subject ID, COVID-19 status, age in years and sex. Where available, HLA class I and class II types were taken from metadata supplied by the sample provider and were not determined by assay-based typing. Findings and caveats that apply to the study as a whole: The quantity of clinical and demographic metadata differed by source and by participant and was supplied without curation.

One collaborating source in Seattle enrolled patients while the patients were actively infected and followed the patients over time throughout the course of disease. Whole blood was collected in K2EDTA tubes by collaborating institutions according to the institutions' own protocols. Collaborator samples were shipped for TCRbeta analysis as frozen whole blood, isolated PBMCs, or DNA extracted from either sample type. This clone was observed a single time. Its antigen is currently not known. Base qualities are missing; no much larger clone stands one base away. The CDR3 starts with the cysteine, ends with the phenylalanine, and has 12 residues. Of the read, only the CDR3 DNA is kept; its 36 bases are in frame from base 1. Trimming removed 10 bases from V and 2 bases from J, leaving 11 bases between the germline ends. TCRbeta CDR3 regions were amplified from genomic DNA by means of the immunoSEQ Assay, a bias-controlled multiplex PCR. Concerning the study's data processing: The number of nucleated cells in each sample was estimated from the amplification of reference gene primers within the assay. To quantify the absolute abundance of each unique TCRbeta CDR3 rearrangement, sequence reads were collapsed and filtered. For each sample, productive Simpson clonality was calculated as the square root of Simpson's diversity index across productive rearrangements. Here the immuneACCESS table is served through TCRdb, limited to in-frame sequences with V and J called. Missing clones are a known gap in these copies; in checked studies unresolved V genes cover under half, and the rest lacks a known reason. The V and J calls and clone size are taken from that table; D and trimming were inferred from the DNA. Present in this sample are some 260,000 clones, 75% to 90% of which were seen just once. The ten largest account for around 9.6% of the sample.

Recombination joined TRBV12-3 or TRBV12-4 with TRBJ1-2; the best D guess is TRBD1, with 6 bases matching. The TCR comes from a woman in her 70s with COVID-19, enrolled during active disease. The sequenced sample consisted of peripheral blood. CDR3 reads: CATSQGNYGYTF. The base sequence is TGTGCCACCTCACAGGGCAACTATGGCTACACCTTC.